These 3 T cell receptor beta chains were sequenced from one sample in a study of T-cell reconstitution after alpha-beta-depleted transplantation in children. Preparation of the TCRbeta library used unique molecular identifiers. TCRdb re-called the PCR reads through MiXCR, storing one row per CDR3 protein. The sample includes 200,000 to 250,000 distinct CDR3 sequences, roughly 11% of them seen just once. The sample was PBMCs, taken before TCRalphabeta/CD19-depleted stem cell transplant. Receptors originate from a child under two years old with acute myeloid leukemia, due to receive a stem cell transplant.

This clonotype came up many times. V gene TRBV12-3 or TRBV12-4 combines with J gene TRBJ2-3; D remains unclear. V lost 7 bases and J 4 bases, leaving 9 bases between the germline ends. The CDR3 runs 12 residues. CDR3 region: CASNLHADTQYF. The CDR3 DNA is TGTGCCAGCAACCTACACGCAGATACGCAGTATTTT.

This clonotype was counted many times. The chain recombines TRBV7-2 with TRBJ2-7; 7 bases are shared with TRBD2. This CDR3 spans 14 amino acids. V was clipped by 1 base and J by 5 bases; unmatched bases: 5. Germline V gene sequence: CDR1 SGHTA, CDR2 FQGNSA. DNA for the CDR3: TGTGCCAGCAGCTTAGAGCTAGCGGTCGACGAGCAGTACTTC. Amino acids: CASSLELAVDEQYF.

Comments on this clonotype: A much larger clonotype is one base distant, so this may be a read error. The chain is built from TRBV20-1 and TRBJ2-5, with D possibly TRBD1 on 5 matching bases. Germline V gene sequence: CDR1 DFQATT, CDR2 SNEGSKA (reference sequence). The CDR3 sequence is 19 residues long. Trimming took 3 bases from V and 2 from J, leaving 28 bases between them. This chain's CDR3 is CSASSQGGGPLPQQETQYF. The CDR3 DNA sequence: TGCAGTGCTAGTTCCCAGGGCGGCGGTCCCCTTCCCCAGCAAGAGACCCAGTACTTC.